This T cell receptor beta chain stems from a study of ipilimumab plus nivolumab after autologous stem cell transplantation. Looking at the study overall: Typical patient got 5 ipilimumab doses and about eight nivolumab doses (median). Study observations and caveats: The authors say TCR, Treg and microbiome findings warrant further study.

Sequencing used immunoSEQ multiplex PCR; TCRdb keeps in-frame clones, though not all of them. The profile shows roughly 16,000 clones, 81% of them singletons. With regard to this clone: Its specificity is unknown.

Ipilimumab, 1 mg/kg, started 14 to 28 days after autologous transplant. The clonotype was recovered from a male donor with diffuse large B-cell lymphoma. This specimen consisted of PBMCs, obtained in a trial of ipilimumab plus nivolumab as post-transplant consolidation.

In nucleotides, the CDR3 is TGTGCCAGCAGTCGAGGGGTGGAGGAAAAACTGTTTTTT. This gives the protein CASSRGVEEKLFF. The chain is built from TRBV27 and TRBJ1-4; TRBD1 might be the D (5 bases). Per germline, CDR1 MNHEY and CDR2 SMNVEV (reference sequence). CDR3 size: 13 residues. With 5 bases removed from V and 8 bases from J, the gap between germline ends came to 12 bases.